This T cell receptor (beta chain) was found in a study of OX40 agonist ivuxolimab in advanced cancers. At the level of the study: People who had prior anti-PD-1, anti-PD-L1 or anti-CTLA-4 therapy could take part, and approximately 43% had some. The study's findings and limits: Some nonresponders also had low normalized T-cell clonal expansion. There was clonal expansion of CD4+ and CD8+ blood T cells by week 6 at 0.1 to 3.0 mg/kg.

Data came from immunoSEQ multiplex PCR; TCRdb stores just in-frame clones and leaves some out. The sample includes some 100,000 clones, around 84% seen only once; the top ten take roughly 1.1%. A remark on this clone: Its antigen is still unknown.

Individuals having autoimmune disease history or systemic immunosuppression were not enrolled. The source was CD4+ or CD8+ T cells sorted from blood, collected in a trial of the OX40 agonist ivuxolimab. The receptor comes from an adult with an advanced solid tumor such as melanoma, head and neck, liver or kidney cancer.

Written as DNA, the CDR3 is TGCGCCAGCAGCTTGGGGCAGCCCGGGACCGGGGAGCTGTTTTTT. Translated: CASSLGQPGTGELFF. The genes are TRBV5-1 and TRBJ2-2; no reliable D call. Germline V gene lookup returns CDR1 SGHRS and CDR2 YFSETQ. CDR3 size: 15 residues. V was clipped by 0 bases and J by 5 bases, with 11 bases between them.